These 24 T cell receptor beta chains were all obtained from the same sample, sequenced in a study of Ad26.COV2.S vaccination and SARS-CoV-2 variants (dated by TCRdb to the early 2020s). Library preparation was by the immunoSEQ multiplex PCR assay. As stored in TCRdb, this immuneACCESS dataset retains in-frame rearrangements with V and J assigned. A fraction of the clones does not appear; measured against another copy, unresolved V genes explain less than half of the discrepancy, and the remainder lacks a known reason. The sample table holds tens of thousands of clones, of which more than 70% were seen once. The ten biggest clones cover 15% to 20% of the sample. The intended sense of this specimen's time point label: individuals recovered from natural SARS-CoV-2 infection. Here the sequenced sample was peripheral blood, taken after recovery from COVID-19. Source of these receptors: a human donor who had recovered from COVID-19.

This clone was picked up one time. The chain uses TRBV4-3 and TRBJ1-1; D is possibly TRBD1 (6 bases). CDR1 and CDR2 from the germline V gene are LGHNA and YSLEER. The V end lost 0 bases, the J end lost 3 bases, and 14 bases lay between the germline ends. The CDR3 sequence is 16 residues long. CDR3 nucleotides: TGCGCCAGCAGCCAAGAGGTCTGGGGGGCCCACACTGAAGCTTTCTTT. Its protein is CASSQEVWGAHTEAFF.

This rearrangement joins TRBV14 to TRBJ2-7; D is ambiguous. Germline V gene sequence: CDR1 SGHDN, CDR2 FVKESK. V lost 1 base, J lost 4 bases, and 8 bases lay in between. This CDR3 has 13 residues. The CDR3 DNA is TGTGCCAGCAGCCAAGCCGTGGCGTACGAGCAGTACTTC. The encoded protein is CASSQAVAYEQYF. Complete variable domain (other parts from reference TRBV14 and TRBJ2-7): EAGVTQFPSHSVIEKGQTVTLRCDPISGHDNLYWYRRVMGKEIKFLLHFVKESKQDESGMPNNRFLAERTGGTYSTLKVQPAELEDSGVYFCASSQAVAYEQYFGPGTRLTVT.

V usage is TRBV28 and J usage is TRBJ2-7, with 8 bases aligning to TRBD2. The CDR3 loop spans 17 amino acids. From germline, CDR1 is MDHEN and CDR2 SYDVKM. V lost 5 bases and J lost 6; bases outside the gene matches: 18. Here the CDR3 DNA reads TGTGCCAGCAGTGACAGCCCGGGACTAGGGGCGTTCGGCGAGCAGTACTTC. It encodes CASSDSPGLGAFGEQYF.

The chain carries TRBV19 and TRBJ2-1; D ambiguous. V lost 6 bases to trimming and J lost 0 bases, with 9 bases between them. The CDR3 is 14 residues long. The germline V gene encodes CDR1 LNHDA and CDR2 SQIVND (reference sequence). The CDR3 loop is CASRGSSSYNEQFF. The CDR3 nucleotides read TGTGCCAGTAGGGGGTCTAGCTCCTACAATGAGCAGTTCTTC.

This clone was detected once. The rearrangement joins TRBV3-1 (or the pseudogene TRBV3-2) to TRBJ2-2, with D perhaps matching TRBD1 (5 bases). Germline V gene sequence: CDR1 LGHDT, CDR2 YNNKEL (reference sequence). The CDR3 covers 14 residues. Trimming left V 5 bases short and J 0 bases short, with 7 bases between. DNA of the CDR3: TGTGCCAGCAGCAAACAGGCGAACACCGGGGAGCTGTTTTTT. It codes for CASSKQANTGELFF.

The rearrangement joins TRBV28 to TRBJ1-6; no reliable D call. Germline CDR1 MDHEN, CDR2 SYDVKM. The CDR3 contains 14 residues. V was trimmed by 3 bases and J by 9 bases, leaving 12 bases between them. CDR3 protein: CASSFFSGLSPLHF. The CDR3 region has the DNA TGTGCCAGCAGTTTTTTTTCCGGGCTTTCACCCCTCCACTTT.

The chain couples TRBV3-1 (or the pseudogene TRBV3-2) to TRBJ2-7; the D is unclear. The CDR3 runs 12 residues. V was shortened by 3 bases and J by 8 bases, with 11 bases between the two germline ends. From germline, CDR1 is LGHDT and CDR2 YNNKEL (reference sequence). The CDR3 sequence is CASSHASTKQYF. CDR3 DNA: TGTGCCAGCAGCCACGCCTCCACCAAGCAGTACTTC.

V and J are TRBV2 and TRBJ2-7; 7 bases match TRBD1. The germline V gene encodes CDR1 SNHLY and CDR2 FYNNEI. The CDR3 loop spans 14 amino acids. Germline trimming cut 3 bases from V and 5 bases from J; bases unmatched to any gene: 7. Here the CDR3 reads CASSERGGGDEQYF. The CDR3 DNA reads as TGTGCCAGCAGTGAGAGAGGGGGCGGCGACGAGCAGTACTTC.

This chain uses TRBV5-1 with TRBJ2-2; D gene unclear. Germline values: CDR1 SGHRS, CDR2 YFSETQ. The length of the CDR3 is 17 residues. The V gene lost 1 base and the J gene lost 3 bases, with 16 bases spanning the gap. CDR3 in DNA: TGCGCCAGCAGCTTGCCTAATTCAACAGACTACACCGGGGAGCTGTTTTTT. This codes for CASSLPNSTDYTGELFF.

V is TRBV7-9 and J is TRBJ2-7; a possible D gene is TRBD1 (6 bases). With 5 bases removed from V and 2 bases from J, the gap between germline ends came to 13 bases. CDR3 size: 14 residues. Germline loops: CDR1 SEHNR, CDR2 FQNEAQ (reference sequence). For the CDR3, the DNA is TGTGCCAGCAGCCATGACAGGCTACCCTACGAGCAGTACTTC. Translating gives CASSHDRLPYEQYF. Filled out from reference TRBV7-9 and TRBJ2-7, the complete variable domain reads DTGVSQNPRHKITKRGQNVTFRCDPISEHNRLYWYRQTLGQGPEFLTYFQNEAQLEKSRLLSDRFSAERPKGSFSTLEIQRTEQGDSAMYLCASSHDRLPYEQYFGPGTRLTVT.

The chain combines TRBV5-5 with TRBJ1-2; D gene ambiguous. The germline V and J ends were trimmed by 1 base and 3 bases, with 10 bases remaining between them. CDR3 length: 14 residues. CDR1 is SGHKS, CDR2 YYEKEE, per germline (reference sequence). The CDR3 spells CASSLRGGDYGYTF. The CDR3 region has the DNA TGTGCCAGCAGCTTGCGCGGAGGAGACTATGGCTACACCTTC.

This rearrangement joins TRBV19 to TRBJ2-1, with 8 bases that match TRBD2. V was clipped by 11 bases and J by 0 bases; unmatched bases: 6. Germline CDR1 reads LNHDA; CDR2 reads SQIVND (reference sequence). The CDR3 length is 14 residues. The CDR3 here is CAAGGGSSYNEQFF. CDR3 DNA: TGTGCCGCGGGGGGCGGGAGCTCCTACAATGAGCAGTTCTTC.

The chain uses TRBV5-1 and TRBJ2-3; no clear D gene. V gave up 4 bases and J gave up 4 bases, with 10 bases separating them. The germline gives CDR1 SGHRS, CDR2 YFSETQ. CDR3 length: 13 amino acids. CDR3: CASSPSPPDTQYF. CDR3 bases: TGCGCCAGCAGCCCCTCTCCCCCAGATACGCAGTATTTT.

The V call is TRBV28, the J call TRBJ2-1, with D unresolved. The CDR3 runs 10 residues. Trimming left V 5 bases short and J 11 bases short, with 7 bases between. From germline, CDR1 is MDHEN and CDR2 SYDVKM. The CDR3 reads CASSAQKQFF. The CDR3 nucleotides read TGTGCCAGCAGTGCCCAAAAGCAGTTCTTC.

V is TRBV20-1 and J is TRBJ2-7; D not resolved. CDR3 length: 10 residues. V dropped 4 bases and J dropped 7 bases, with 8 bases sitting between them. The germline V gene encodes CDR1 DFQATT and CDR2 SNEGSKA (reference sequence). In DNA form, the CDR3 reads TGCAGTGCTATCCAAAAGGAGCAGTACTTC. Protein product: CSAIQKEQYF.

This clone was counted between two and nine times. CDR3 in DNA: TGTGCCAGCAGTTGGGGGCAGGGGGCACACTATGGCTACACCTTC. Amino acids: CASSWGQGAHYGYTF. This chain joins TRBV27 and TRBJ1-2, with TRBD1 identical over 8 bases. The CDR3 runs to 15 residues. The junction had 7 bases not matched to a gene; V was cut back by 4 bases and J by 3 bases. The V gene's germline CDR1 is MNHEY and CDR2 SMNVEV (reference sequence).

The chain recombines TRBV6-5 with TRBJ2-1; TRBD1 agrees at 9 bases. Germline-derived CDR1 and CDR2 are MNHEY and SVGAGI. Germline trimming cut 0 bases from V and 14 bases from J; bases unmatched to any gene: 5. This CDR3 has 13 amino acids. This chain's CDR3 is CASSYSPGTGKFF. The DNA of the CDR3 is TGTGCCAGCAGTTACTCCCCCGGGACAGGGAAGTTCTTC.

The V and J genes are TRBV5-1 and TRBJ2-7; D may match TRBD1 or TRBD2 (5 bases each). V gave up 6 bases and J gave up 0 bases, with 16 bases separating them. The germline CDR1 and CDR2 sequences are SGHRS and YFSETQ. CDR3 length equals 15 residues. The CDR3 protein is CASTRTDGGSYEQYF. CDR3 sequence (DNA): TGCGCCAGCACCAGGACGGATGGGGGCTCCTACGAGCAGTACTTC.

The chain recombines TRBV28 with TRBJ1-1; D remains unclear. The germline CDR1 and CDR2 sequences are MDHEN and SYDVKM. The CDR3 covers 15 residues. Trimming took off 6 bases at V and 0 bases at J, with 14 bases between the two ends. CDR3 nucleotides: TGTGCCAGCAGCCCTCCCAGACGGGTGAACACTGAAGCTTTCTTT. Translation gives CASSPPRRVNTEAFF.

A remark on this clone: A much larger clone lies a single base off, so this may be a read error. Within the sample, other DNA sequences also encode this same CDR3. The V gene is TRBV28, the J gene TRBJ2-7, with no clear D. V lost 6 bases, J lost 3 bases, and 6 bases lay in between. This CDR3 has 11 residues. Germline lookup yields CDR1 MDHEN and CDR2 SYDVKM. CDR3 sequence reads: CASSSLYEQYF. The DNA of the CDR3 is TGTGCCAGCAGCTCCCTCTACGAGCAGTACTTC.

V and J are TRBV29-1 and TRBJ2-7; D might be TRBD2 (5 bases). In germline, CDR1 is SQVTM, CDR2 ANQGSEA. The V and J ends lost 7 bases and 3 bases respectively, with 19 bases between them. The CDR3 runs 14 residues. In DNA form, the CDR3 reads TGCAGCGGGGCGGCGGGTGGCGACTACTACGAGCAGTACTTC. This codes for CSGAAGGDYYEQYF.

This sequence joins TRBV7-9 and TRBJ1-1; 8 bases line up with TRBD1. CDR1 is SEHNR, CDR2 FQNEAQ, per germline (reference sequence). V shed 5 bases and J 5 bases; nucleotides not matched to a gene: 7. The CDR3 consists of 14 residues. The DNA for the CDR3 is TGTGCCAGCAGCGCGACAGGGGATAGGACTGAAGCTTTCTTT. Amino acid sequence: CASSATGDRTEAFF. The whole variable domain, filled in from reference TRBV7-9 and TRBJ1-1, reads DTGVSQNPRHKITKRGQNVTFRCDPISEHNRLYWYRQTLGQGPEFLTYFQNEAQLEKSRLLSDRFSAERPKGSFSTLEIQRTEQGDSAMYLCASSATGDRTEAFFGQGTRLTVV.

CDR3 DNA sequence: TGTGCCAGCAGCTTCCTAGCGGGAGTAAAGGATACGCAGTATTTT. It is translated as CASSFLAGVKDTQYF. V is TRBV5-8 and J is TRBJ2-3; TRBD2 matches at 10 bases. Trimming cost V 2 bases and J 6 bases; bases outside gene matches: 6. CDR1 and CDR2 from the germline V gene are SGHTS and YDEGEE. This CDR3 has 15 residues.

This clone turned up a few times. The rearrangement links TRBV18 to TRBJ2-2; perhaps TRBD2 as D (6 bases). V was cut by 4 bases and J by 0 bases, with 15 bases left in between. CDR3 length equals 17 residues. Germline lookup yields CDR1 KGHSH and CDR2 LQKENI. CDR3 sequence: CASSRVRTNTNTGELFF. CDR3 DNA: TGTGCCAGCTCACGCGTTCGGACTAATACGAACACCGGGGAGCTGTTTTTT.